This TCR beta chain emerged from a study of T cells in Graves' hyperthyroidism and ophthalmopathy (dated by TCRdb to between 2018 and 2021). With respect to the entire study: Peripheral blood was collected at initial diagnosis, before any treatment. The study also compared thyroid tissue and blood T-cell repertoires from over 5 Graves' hyperthyroidism patients. The roughly 91 discovery patients were randomly divided into training and test sets at a 7:3 ratio. After sampling, hyperthyroidism patients received methimazole starting at 30 mg daily, and ophthalmopathy patients received high-dose intravenous methylprednisolone. According to the paper, TCR Vbeta CDR3 sequencing was carried out on more than 120 peripheral blood samples, which came from approximately 43 ophthalmopathy, approximately 72 hyperthyroidism and some 17 progressor patients. Prospective prediction of ophthalmopathy was tested in an independent validation cohort of under 20 hyperthyroidism patients and 17 patients who later progressed to ophthalmopathy. To identify TCR V-J signatures that set the groups apart, the researchers used a discovery cohort of 100 or so patients, made up of 40 to 45 with Graves' ophthalmopathy and some 60 with stable Graves' hyperthyroidism.

The hyperthyroidism patients were between 18 and 65 years old and newly diagnosed, with a disease duration of less than 2 months. Any patient with an uncontrolled infection, another autoimmune disease, pregnancy or lactation was excluded. Diagnoses were established on the basis of clinical symptoms, serum thyroxine and TRAb, thyroid ultrasound, and orbital computed tomography. Blood from progressor patients was drawn when they were first diagnosed with hyperthyroidism, before any ophthalmopathy symptoms appeared. PBMCs were separated from approximately 10 ml of fresh peripheral blood using Ficoll-Paque density gradient centrifugation. Progressor patients were first diagnosed with Graves' hyperthyroidism and then developed ophthalmopathy during follow-up. Total RNA was extracted using Trizol reagent, and RNA quality was assessed on an Agilent 2100 Bioanalyzer. Overall study results and their limits: Sample size was not statistically predetermined, and investigators were not blinded to group allocation. During validation, the model predicted progression to ophthalmopathy a median of around 7 months ahead of onset, with around 65% sensitivity and more than 72% specificity. A model built on a 13 V-J signature distinguished ophthalmopathy from stable hyperthyroidism, reaching 85% to 90% sensitivity and approximately 83% specificity in cross-validation and 80%/75% in testing. Most expanded thyroid clonotypes (frequency above 0.001) were also detected in blood, suggesting blood repertoires may reflect thyroid immune responses.

TCR beta CDR3 regions were amplified from RNA transcripts. The first round of RT-PCR for the TCR CDR3 was performed with the HTBI primer set and the Qiagen OneStep RT-PCR kit. Libraries were constructed in a second round of multiplex PCR, after which size selection and purification were performed. Paired-end sequencing of the libraries was performed with 100 bp reads on an Illumina HiSeq2000. Regarding the original processing steps: Raw data were processed with SOAPnuke, discarding reads with adapters, uncalled bases, mean Phred below 15, or no exact constant-primer or identifier match. High-quality paired reads were merged using COPE v1.2.5, and each unique nucleotide sequence was defined as a clonotype. MiTCR v1.1 was used to align clonotypes to the IMGT TRBV, TRBD and TRBJ reference segments. Only V-J combinations with frequency above 0.0001, covering about 99% of repertoires, were analysed. A TCS score was defined as the ratio of F50 (clonal expansion) to E x V (chaos), with BLOSUM62-based TCRdist applied between CDR3 peptides within each V-J. Welch's t-statistics and random forest reduced roughly 540 V-J features to some 14, which were used in a naive Bayes classifier (R e1071). TCRdb reran the public reads through fastp at Q25 and MiXCR, keeping productive beta chains. Entries that share a CDR3 protein sequence are merged under the most common genes and DNA. The V and J calls were not made by the authors but by TCRdb's processing. The sample table contains 350,000 or so distinct CDR3 sequences; only one count was recorded for about a sixth of them. The ten largest clones capture 30% to 35% of the sample.

This clonotype was seen more than once but under ten times. Its cognate antigen has yet to be identified. Base qualities were left out, and no much larger clone turns up one base away. From V the trimming removes 3 bases and from J it removes 4 bases, while the gene matches leave 10 bases of the junction unaccounted for. CDR1 and CDR2 are read off the germline V gene (reference sequence) as DFQATT and SNEGSKA. The CDR3 sequence holds 18 residues, the cysteine and phenylalanine included. Only CDR3 DNA remains: 54 bases, in frame from the first base. The sample taken for sequencing was blood. The chain is made from TRBV20-1 and TRBJ2-2, with 14 bases matching TRBD2. This TCR was sampled from a woman aged 25 to 39 with Graves' hyperthyroidism that later progressed to Graves' ophthalmopathy. The DNA reads TGCAGTGCTAGGGCAACCGGGACTAGCGGGAGTATCACCGGGGAGCTGTTTTTT. The resulting protein is CSARATGTSGSITGELFF.